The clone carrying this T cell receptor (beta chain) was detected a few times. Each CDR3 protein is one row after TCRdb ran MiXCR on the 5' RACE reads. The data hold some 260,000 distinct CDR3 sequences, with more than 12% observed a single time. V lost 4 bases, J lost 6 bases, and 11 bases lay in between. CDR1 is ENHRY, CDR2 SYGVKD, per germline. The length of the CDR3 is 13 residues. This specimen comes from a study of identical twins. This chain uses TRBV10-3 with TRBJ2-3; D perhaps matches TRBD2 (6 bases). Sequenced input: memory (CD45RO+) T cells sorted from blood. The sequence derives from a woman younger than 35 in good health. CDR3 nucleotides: TGTGCCATCAGTGGGGAGGTCACGGATACGCAGTATTTT. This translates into CAISGEVTDTQYF.